These T cell receptor beta chains were read from a single sample in a study of blood T cells in healthy people across ages. Using its own MiXCR run on the 5' RACE reads, TCRdb lists one record per CDR3 protein. This table holds around 1,900,000 distinct CDR3 sequences, about 39% found once. The specimen was blood. The receptor source for this set is a human donor in good health. The CDR3 runs from the conserved cysteine through the conserved F or W. D genes are given only for firm matches. Rows give clone size only sometimes, using once, few, many, or a class for an expanded clone.

>.|.|TRBV20-1|TRBJ1-1
CSLTAEAFF
TGCAGCCTGACGGCTGAAGCTTTCTTT
>many|.|TRBV9|TRBJ2-1
CASSVTDEGEQFF
TGTGCCAGCAGCGTAACGGACGAGGGGGAGCAGTTCTTC
>.|TRBD1|TRBV3-1|TRBJ2-5
CASSRATGGRETQYF
TGTGCCAGCAGCCGCGCAACAGGGGGTCGGGAGACCCAGTACTTC
>few|.|TRBV20-1|TRBJ2-4
CSGRTEGQVRGRQYF
TGCAGTGGGCGCACCGAAGGACAAGTACGGGGGCGTCAGTACTTC
>.|TRBD1|TRBV29-1|TRBJ2-1
CSVETGQGETQFF
TGCAGCGTTGAAACGGGACAGGGGGAGACCCAGTTCTTC
>few|TRBD1|TRBV24-1|TRBJ1-5
CATSDRQGRNNQPQHF
TGTGCCACCAGTGATCGACAGGGGAGGAATAATCAGCCCCAGCATTTT
>.|.|TRBV27|TRBJ1-1
CASSLSGVSYTEAFF
TGTGCCAGCAGTTTATCCGGGGTTTCGTACACTGAAGCTTTCTTT
>.|.|TRBV20-1|TRBJ2-3
CSVIVGGAGGTDTQYF
TGCAGTGTTATAGTTGGGGGGGCCGGGGGGACAGATACGCAGTATTTT
>few|.|TRBV9|TRBJ1-2
CASSGPGRVDYGYTF
TGTGCCAGCAGCGGGCCAGGGAGGGTGGACTATGGCTACACCTTC
>.|.|TRBV20-1|TRBJ2-3
CSSDSPTLTDTQYF
TGCAGTTCCGACAGTCCTACCTTGACAGATACGCAGTATTTT
>.|TRBD1|TRBV7-2|TRBJ1-5
CASSSALGQGYQPQHF
TGTGCCAGCAGCTCCGCCCTAGGACAGGGTTATCAGCCCCAGCATTTT
>.|TRBD2|TRBV7-9|TRBJ2-3
CASSGRLAGGSPTDTQYF
TGTGCCAGCAGCGGGAGACTAGCGGGGGGATCCCCCACAGATACGCAGTATTTT
>.|TRBD1|TRBV9|TRBJ1-4
CASIIIPGQGEKLFF
TGTGCCAGCATCATCATCCCGGGACAGGGAGAAAAACTGTTTTTT
>.|.|TRBV4-3|TRBJ1-2
CASSPTAGYGYTF
TGCGCCAGCAGCCCGACAGCCGGGTATGGCTACACCTTC
>.|.|TRBV5-5|TRBJ1-2
CASSLVREVWYGYTF
TGTGCCAGCAGCTTGGTCAGGGAAGTCTGGTATGGCTACACCTTC
>many|.|TRBV12-3/TRBV12-4|TRBJ1-5
CASSPDRSNQPQHF
TGTGCCAGCAGTCCCGACAGGAGTAATCAGCCCCAGCATTTT
>once|.|TRBV6-5|TRBJ1-1
CASSNRGGVIPDTEAFF
TGTGCCAGCAGTAACCGGGGGGGCGTAATTCCGGACACTGAAGCTTTCTTT
>.|TRBD1|TRBV4-1|TRBJ1-1
CASSQIGGVDTEAFF
TGCGCCAGCAGCCAGATAGGGGGCGTGGACACTGAAGCTTTCTTT
>few|.|TRBV12-3/TRBV12-4|TRBJ2-5
CASGHLQETQYF
TGTGCCAGCGGACACCTTCAAGAGACCCAGTACTTC
>few|.|TRBV5-4|TRBJ2-5
CASSGTESQETQYF
TGTGCCAGCAGCGGGACCGAGAGCCAAGAGACCCAGTACTTC
>few|TRBD2|TRBV29-1|TRBJ2-3
CSVLGGIEVGTDTQYF
TGCAGCGTCCTGGGGGGGATTGAGGTGGGCACAGATACGCAGTATTTT
>.|.|TRBV4-3|TRBJ2-5
CASSQEGPREQYF
TGCGCCAGCAGCCAAGAAGGGCCAAGGGAACAGTACTTC
>.|.|TRBV7-2|TRBJ1-1
CASSLIGQGGNTEAFF
TGTGCCAGCAGCTTAATAGGCCAGGGAGGGAACACTGAAGCTTTCTTT
>.|.|TRBV5-1|TRBJ2-7
CASSLMGGLRHEQYF
TGCGCCAGCAGCTTGATGGGCGGGTTGAGACACGAGCAGTACTTC
>few|.|TRBV28|TRBJ1-2
CASTRVGGGYGYTF
TGTGCCAGCACTCGAGTTGGCGGGGGCTATGGCTACACCTTC
>once|.|TRBV7-2|TRBJ1-1
CASSLNPFWAEAFF
TGTGCCAGCAGCTTAAATCCATTTTGGGCCGAAGCTTTCTTT
>.|.|TRBV5-1|TRBJ1-2
CASSLGVDSRGYTF
TGCGCCAGCAGCTTGGGTGTGGACAGCCGGGGCTACACCTTC
>few|TRBD2|TRBV20-1|TRBJ2-7
CSAPTGTSSLGEQYF
TGCAGTGCCCCTACCGGGACTAGCTCCCTGGGGGAGCAGTACTTC
>.|TRBD1|TRBV6-2/TRBV6-3|TRBJ2-7
CASRDRVHEQYF
TGTGCCAGCAGAGACAGGGTCCACGAGCAGTACTTC
>.|.|TRBV6-1|TRBJ2-5
CASSESPAQETQYF
TGTGCCAGCAGTGAATCGCCAGCGCAAGAGACCCAGTACTTC
>few|.|TRBV27|TRBJ2-1
CASSPHEILYNEQFF
TGTGCCAGCAGTCCCCATGAGATCCTATACAATGAGCAGTTCTTC
>.|.|TRBV10-3|TRBJ2-3
CAISERYGGTPLNTDTQYF
TGTGCCATCAGTGAGCGGTATGGTGGGACACCGTTGAACACGGATACGCAGTATTTT
>once|.|TRBV5-5|TRBJ1-1
CASSLYMDIQREAFF
TGTGCCAGCAGCTTGTATATGGACATTCAAAGGGAAGCTTTCTTT
>few|.|TRBV20-1|TRBJ2-7
CSARYGGRGAYEQYF
TGCAGTGCTAGATATGGGGGGCGAGGCGCCTACGAGCAGTACTTC
>.|.|TRBV20-1|TRBJ2-1
CSAAGGRGDNEQFF
TGCAGTGCCGCCGGAGGCAGGGGCGACAATGAGCAGTTCTTC
>.|.|TRBV28|TRBJ2-7
CASSWAVEQYF
TGTGCCAGCAGTTGGGCGGTCGAGCAGTACTTC
>.|.|TRBV7-9|TRBJ1-2
CASSFGEAGYTF
TGTGCCAGCAGCTTCGGCGAGGCCGGCTACACCTTC
>few|.|TRBV20-1|TRBJ1-5
CSATEWAALNQPQHF
TGCAGTGCTACTGAGTGGGCAGCTTTAAATCAGCCCCAGCATTTT
>few|.|TRBV7-2|TRBJ1-1
CASSPGQYYTEAFF
TGTGCCAGCAGCCCAGGACAGTACTACACTGAAGCTTTCTTT
>many|TRBD2|TRBV7-2|TRBJ2-1
CASRLSGGAEQFF
TGTGCCAGCAGACTTAGCGGGGGGGCTGAGCAGTTCTTC
>.|.|TRBV9|TRBJ1-2
CASSAGDFYGYTF
TGTGCCAGCAGCGCAGGTGATTTCTATGGCTACACCTTC
>.|TRBD2|TRBV4-3|TRBJ2-2
CASSQDYGGRELFF
TGCGCCAGCAGCCAAGATTACGGGGGGAGGGAGCTGTTTTTT
>.|.|TRBV11-2|TRBJ2-3
CASSSSGGTAGTDTQYF
TGTGCCAGCAGCAGCTCTGGCGGGACGGCTGGCACAGATACGCAGTATTTT
>.|TRBD1|TRBV6-5|TRBJ1-6
CASSLQGGLNSPLHF
TGTGCCAGCAGTTTACAGGGGGGGCTTAATTCACCCCTCCACTTT
>.|.|TRBV5-1|TRBJ2-5
CASSPTQDYTQETQYF
TGCGCCAGCAGCCCGACACAGGACTACACACAAGAGACCCAGTACTTC
>few|TRBD2|TRBV6-5|TRBJ2-7
CASSYSTSGVYEQYF
TGTGCCAGCAGTTACTCGACTAGCGGGGTCTACGAGCAGTACTTC
>few|.|TRBV3-1|TRBJ1-1
CASSQLVGTEAFF
TGTGCCAGCAGCCAATTAGTGGGGACTGAAGCTTTCTTT
>.|.|TRBV4-2|TRBJ1-1
CVSSQEVSLPGEAFF
TGTGTCAGCAGCCAAGAGGTCTCCCTTCCGGGGGAAGCTTTCTTT
>.|TRBD1|TRBV29-1|TRBJ1-5
CSVGRQGDQPQHF
TGCAGCGTTGGACGACAGGGAGATCAGCCCCAGCATTTT
>.|.|TRBV12-3/TRBV12-4|TRBJ1-1
CASVPQTGRNTEAFF
TGTGCCAGCGTTCCCCAAACAGGGAGGAACACTGAAGCTTTCTTT
>few|TRBD2|TRBV3-1|TRBJ2-7
CASSGGDFSYEQYF
TGTGCCAGCTCGGGGGGGGATTTCTCCTACGAGCAGTACTTC